This TCR beta chain was recorded in a study of T cells in Graves' hyperthyroidism and ophthalmopathy. The overall study: Before treatment of any kind, peripheral blood was taken at initial diagnosis.

RNA transcripts served as the template for amplifying TCR beta CDR3 regions. HTBI primers were employed in a first-round RT-PCR of the TCR CDR3. TCRdb used MiXCR to reprocess the multiplex PCR reads, holding one entry per CDR3 protein. Among about 200,000 distinct CDR3 sequences listed, less than 20% were seen once. The CDR3 totals 15 residues. Looked up from germline, CDR1 is SNHLY and CDR2 is FYNNEI. With 5 bases removed from V and 5 bases from J, the gap between germline ends came to 19 bases. This clonotype was picked up many times. This TCR derives from a woman aged 50 to 60 with Graves' hyperthyroidism. The sample consisted of blood. V and J are TRBV2 and TRBJ2-7, with a tentative D call TRBD1 (6 bases). DNA of the CDR3: TGTGCCAGCAGTTCGCACAGGGCGCCGAGCGACGAGCAGTACTTC. It is translated as CASSSHRAPSDEQYF.